This TCR beta chain was captured in a study of blood T cell repertoires in COVID-19. Study in general: Donors in the United States, Italy and Spain gave samples during acute or convalescent COVID-19. The analysed material was cDNA or gDNA that came from T cells, B-cell-depleted T cells, or PBMCs.

The CDR3 consists of 18 residues. The V gene end was trimmed by 6 bases and the J gene end by 0 bases; junction bases not matched to a gene: 14. CDR1 and CDR2 from the germline V gene are MDHEN and SYDVKM. Authors' methods: Counts of nucleated cells, estimated from reference gene primer amplification, were obtained. Libraries were prepared by immunoSEQ multiplex PCR; TCRdb keeps only in-frame clonotypes and omits some of them. The D gene and trimming were derived from the DNA, and the V and J assignments and clone size from that table. The sample includes some 180,000 clones, roughly 90% seen only once; the top ten take roughly a sixth. In Seattle, patients joined the study during active infection and were tracked longitudinally.

The clonotype comes from a man in his forties or fifties with COVID-19, enrolled during active disease. V gene TRBV28 combines with J gene TRBJ2-3; 8 bases are a match to TRBD2. The specimen sequenced was peripheral blood. DNA of the CDR3: TGTGCCAGCAGCCCCATCGGCGGGGGGCGAACAAGCACAGATACGCAGTATTTT. Encoded protein: CASSPIGGGRTSTDTQYF.